Shown below are 24 T cell receptor beta chains from a single sample sequenced in a study of shared T cell receptors in the human thymus (dated by TCRdb to the early 2020s). Libraries were made using the immunoSEQ multiplex PCR assay. TCRdb provides this immuneACCESS table in a form limited to in-frame rearrangements. Some clones are lacking; in checked studies, under half of them reflect an unresolved V gene, and why the rest are absent is not known. In all, the sample holds some 660,000 clones, and about 87% of those were seen once. In total, the top ten clones hold over 0.008% of the sample. These same records also appear under a second study, on human thymus T cells.

Material: thymocytes. The receptor set was obtained from a boy under two years old with a congenital heart defect. Donor details come from another sample of the same person, matched by shared clones.

The gene calls are TRBV27 and TRBJ1-5; 10 bases align to TRBD1. CDR3 length: 18 amino acids. Germline CDR1 and CDR2: MNHEY and SMNVEV (reference sequence). The J segment lost 2 bases and the V segment lost 4 bases, leaving 11 bases of the junction unmatched. For the CDR3, the DNA is TGTGCCAGCAGTTGTGTCGGGACAGGGGATGAGGGCAATCAGCCCCAGCATTTT. Residues: CASSCVGTGDEGNQPQHF.

The chain uses TRBV7-2 and TRBJ2-1; D is ambiguous. From germline, CDR1 is SGHTA and CDR2 FQGNSA. Trimming removed 2 bases from V and 4 bases from J, with 12 bases in between. The length of the CDR3 is 15 residues. The CDR3, as DNA: TGTGCCAGCAGCTTACGGCCTAGAGGATACAATGAGCAGTTCTTC. Protein product: CASSLRPRGYNEQFF.

The V call is TRBV2, the J call TRBJ2-1, with 9 bases that match TRBD1. V was clipped by 11 bases and J by 4 bases; unmatched bases: 3. The CDR3 is 12 amino acids. Per the germline V gene, CDR1 is SNHLY and CDR2 is FYNNEI. The CDR3 nucleotides are TGTGCCGGGACAGGGAAGTACAATGAGCAGTTCTTC. Translated, it gives CAGTGKYNEQFF.

V and J are TRBV27 and TRBJ2-3; 12 bases line up with TRBD2. This CDR3 has 18 residues. Germline CDR1 reads MNHEY; CDR2 reads SMNVEV (reference sequence). Unmatched junction bases numbered 12, after V lost 4 bases and J lost 4 bases. In nucleotides, the CDR3 is TGTGCCAGCAGTTCACTAATATCGACTAGCGGGAGCGCAGATACGCAGTATTTT. It yields the protein CASSSLISTSGSADTQYF.

This chain uses TRBV28 with TRBJ1-5; D unclear. The CDR3 contains 15 residues. Germline-derived CDR1 and CDR2 are MDHEN and SYDVKM. V lost 0 bases and J lost 2, with 8 bases in between. The CDR3 sequence: CASSLWGVGNQPQHF. The DNA of the CDR3 is TGTGCCAGCAGTTTATGGGGAGTTGGCAATCAGCCCCAGCATTTT.

The rearrangement joins TRBV10-3 to TRBJ1-5; TRBD1 matches at 8 bases. The V segment lost 10 bases and the J segment 5 bases; nucleotides outside the gene matches: 13. The CDR3 contains 15 residues. The V gene's germline CDR1 is ENHRY and CDR2 SYGVKD. DNA for the CDR3: TGTGCCACCACCGAGGCTACAGGGGGTTATCAGCCCCAGCATTTT. As protein: CATTEATGGYQPQHF.

The chain joins TRBV2 to TRBJ2-3; the match to TRBD1 covers 9 bases. The CDR3 covers 15 residues. Germline-derived CDR1 and CDR2 are SNHLY and FYNNEI. The trim removed 5 bases at V and 3 bases at J, leaving 6 bases unmatched. This CDR3 is CASSPRDRETDTQYF. The CDR3 DNA sequence: TGTGCCAGCAGTCCTAGGGACAGGGAGACAGATACGCAGTATTTT.

The CDR3 region is CASSTRREARALSEQYF. CDR3 DNA sequence: TGTGCCAGCAGCACCCGCAGGGAGGCGAGGGCCTTGAGTGAGCAGTACTTC. The rearrangement links TRBV5-4 to TRBJ2-7; D may be TRBD2 (6 bases). V gave up 4 bases and J gave up 7 bases, with 27 bases separating them. The CDR3 has 17 residues. Germline CDR1 SGHNT, CDR2 YYREEE (reference sequence).

The J gene is TRBJ1-1, the V gene TRBV11-2; D gene uncertain. The length of the CDR3 is 14 residues. V lost 0 bases, J lost 3 bases, and 8 bases lay in between. The germline V gene has CDR1 SGHAT and CDR2 FQNNGV. The CDR3 nucleotides are TGTGCCAGCAGCTTAGAGAGGGCGTACACTGAAGCTTTCTTT. This sequence encodes CASSLERAYTEAFF.

This rearrangement joins TRBV5-5 to TRBJ2-7; a possible D gene is TRBD1 (6 bases). The CDR3 has 16 residues. Trimming cost V 1 base and J 4 bases, with 18 bases left between them. Germline V lookup: CDR1 SGHKS, CDR2 YYEKEE (reference sequence). DNA for the CDR3: TGTGCCAGCAGCTTGTTGCGCCAGGGGAGAGGATACGAGCAGTACTTC. Its protein is CASSLLRQGRGYEQYF.

This chain links TRBV2 with TRBJ1-1; D is perhaps TRBD1 (5 bases). V was trimmed by 3 bases and J by 4 bases, leaving 12 bases between them. Germline CDR1 SNHLY, CDR2 FYNNEI. This CDR3 is built from 14 residues. The CDR3 loop is CASSDRGWGTEAFF. CDR3 sequence (DNA): TGTGCCAGCAGTGATAGGGGTTGGGGCACTGAAGCTTTCTTT.

The chain combines TRBV27 with TRBJ2-1; a possible D gene is TRBD1 (6 bases). The CDR3 consists of 15 residues. Germline assignment: CDR1 MNHEY and CDR2 SMNVEV (reference sequence). The germline V and J ends were trimmed by 8 bases and 1 base, with 15 bases remaining between them. This CDR3 reads CASLIYRESYNEQFF. CDR3 sequence (DNA): TGTGCCAGCCTTATCTACAGGGAGTCCTACAATGAGCAGTTCTTC.

The J gene is TRBJ1-1, the V gene TRBV12-5; TRBD1 matches 7 bases. V shed 6 bases and J 4 bases; nucleotides not matched to a gene: 17. The CDR3 is made up of 17 amino acids. Germline V CDR1 and CDR2: LGHNT, FRNRAP. CDR3 bases: TGTGCTAGTGGCCAAAGGACTCGAGAGGGGGCATCCACTGAAGCTTTCTTT. Amino acids: CASGQRTREGASTEAFF.

The chain employs TRBV5-6 and TRBJ2-1; 9 bases map to TRBD2. The CDR3 covers 16 residues. Germline V CDR1 and CDR2: SGHDT, YYEEEE. V lost 0 bases to trimming and J lost 6 bases; unmatched junction nucleotides: 7. The CDR3 is CASSLGGRARSNEQFF. Here the CDR3 DNA reads TGTGCCAGCAGCTTGGGCGGGAGGGCCCGGAGCAATGAGCAGTTCTTC. Using reference TRBV5-6 and TRBJ2-1 for the parts outside the CDR3, the full variable domain is DAGVTQSPTHLIKTRGQQVTLRCSPKSGHDTVSWYQQALGQGPQFIFQYYEEEERQRGNFPDRFSGHQFPNYSSELNVNALLLGDSALYLCASSLGGRARSNEQFFGPGTRLTVL.

The chain links TRBV29-1 to TRBJ2-1; tentatively, D is TRBD2 (5 bases). Trimming left V 1 base short and J 8 bases short, with 21 bases between. Germline assignment: CDR1 SQVTM and CDR2 ANQGSEA. This CDR3 has 16 amino acids. Here the CDR3 DNA reads TGCAGCGTTGAAGCCCTAGCCCCTACACATGGCGATGAGCAGTTCTTC. It codes for CSVEALAPTHGDEQFF.

The rearrangement joins TRBV12-2 to TRBJ2-3; TRBD2 was called by the table and not checked on the DNA. TRBV12-2 is a listed pseudogene. The CDR3 length is 17 residues. Here the CDR3 reads CASRSPVAGLSTDTQYF. The CDR3 DNA follows: TGTGCAAGTCGCTCCCCCGTCGCGGGTCTTAGCACAGATACGCAGTATTTT.

This clone was seen only a few times. The J gene is TRBJ2-7, the V gene TRBV18; D possibly corresponds to TRBD2 (5 bases). Germline V gene data show CDR1 as KGHSH and CDR2 as LQKENI. The CDR3 length is 14 residues. Trimming took off 0 bases at V and 6 bases at J, with 12 bases between the two ends. DNA for the CDR3: TGTGCCAGCTCACCACCGGTTGAGGGCTCCGAGCAGTACTTC. Encoded protein: CASSPPVEGSEQYF.

This rearrangement joins TRBV29-1 to TRBJ2-1; TRBD2 matches at 10 bases. This CDR3 has 13 residues. The ends lost 4 bases at V and 7 bases at J; junction bases unmatched: 4. The germline gives CDR1 SQVTM, CDR2 ANQGSEA. The CDR3 protein is CSVGAGGMNEQFF. The CDR3 nucleotides are TGCAGCGTTGGAGCGGGAGGGATGAATGAGCAGTTCTTC.

This chain links TRBV4-1 with TRBJ2-7, with D hard to call. V gave up 2 bases and J gave up 5 bases, with 4 bases separating them. Germline V gene data show CDR1 as MGHRA and CDR2 as YSYEKL. CDR3 length: 11 residues. Here the CDR3 DNA reads TGCGCCAGCAGCCAACAGGACGAGCAGTACTTC. As protein: CASSQQDEQYF.

V is TRBV30 and J is TRBJ2-2, with D perhaps TRBD2 (5 bases). This CDR3 has 15 residues. The germline V and J ends were trimmed by 0 bases and 3 bases, with 11 bases remaining between them. Looked up from germline, CDR1 is GTSNPN and CDR2 is SVGIG (reference sequence). In nucleotides, the CDR3 is TGTGCCTGGAGTGTATCATTAGCGCACACCGGGGAGCTGTTTTTT. Protein sequence: CAWSVSLAHTGELFF.

The gene calls are TRBV4-3 and TRBJ1-1, with D tentatively TRBD1 (6 bases). Germline lookup yields CDR1 LGHNA and CDR2 YSLEER. The CDR3 spans 18 residues. The ends were cut back, 3 bases at V and 1 base at J, with 21 bases in the middle. CDR3 DNA: TGCGCCAGCAGCCAGGTCAGGGGTACGGGGCCCACGAACACTGAAGCTTTCTTT. Amino acids: CASSQVRGTGPTNTEAFF.

The chain combines TRBV7-9 with TRBJ1-5; unclear D gene. V lost 2 bases and J lost 0, with 5 bases in between. This CDR3 comprises 14 residues. The V gene's germline CDR1 is SEHNR and CDR2 FQNEAQ (reference sequence). The CDR3 region is CASSLPYSNQPQHF. CDR3 DNA: TGTGCCAGCAGCTTACCTTATAGCAATCAGCCCCAGCATTTT.

The chain has TRBV28 and TRBJ2-1, with D perhaps matching TRBD2 (6 bases). The CDR3 consists of 18 residues. The V end lost 2 bases, the J end lost 7 bases, and 24 bases lay between the germline ends. Germline V CDR1 and CDR2: MDHEN, SYDVKM. The CDR3 coding sequence is TGTGCCAGCAGTTTAACTAGCTGTAGCGCCTCCCTAGAAAATGAGCAGTTCTTC. It is translated as CASSLTSCSASLENEQFF.

The rearrangement joins TRBV6-1 to TRBJ1-1, with D unclear. CDR3 size: 14 residues. Trimming cost V 3 bases and J 4 bases, with 12 bases left between them. Looked up from germline, CDR1 is MNHNS and CDR2 is SASEGT. The CDR3 protein is CASSEPLRGTEAFF. The DNA for the CDR3 is TGTGCCAGCAGTGAGCCCCTCCGAGGCACTGAAGCTTTCTTT.